The text below deals with one TCR beta chain. In the original analysis: ImmunoSEQ gave junction-only sequences without quality scores, so filtering differed. This table comes from immunoSEQ multiplex PCR, and its TCRdb copy is limited to in-frame clones, with some not included. V, J and clone size derive from that table, while D and trimming were established from the DNA sequence. The table includes 2 million to 3 million clones, 80% to 95% detected once. The entry originates in a study of shared clonotypes between healthy human individuals. Trimming took off 5 bases at V and 13 bases at J, with 20 bases between the two ends. CDR3 length: 13 residues. Germline values: CDR1 LNHDA, CDR2 SQIVND (reference sequence).

This sequence originates from a man between 18 and 35 years old in good health. Some clones in this sample may be carry-over from other donors' samples. The sequencing input was naive CD4+ T cells from PBMCs. The subset was: CD45RA+ positively selected. The rearrangement uses TRBV19 and TRBJ2-5; weak D call: TRBD2 (6 bases). This CDR3 reads CASSPLGGRLMYF. Here the CDR3 DNA reads TGTGCCAGTAGTCCCCTAGGAGGGCGCCTTATGTACTTC.